This is a list of T cell receptor beta chains from one sample in a study of blood T cell repertoires in COVID-19. Profiling relied on immunoSEQ multiplex PCR, and the TCRdb table lists in-frame clones only, not all of them. This sample has about 480,000 clones, with approximately 90% found just once. Sequences were obtained from PBMCs or T cells enriched from blood (not recorded which). These receptors all stem from a woman aged 40 to 50 who had recovered from COVID-19. The CDR3 runs from the conserved cysteine through the conserved F or W. Each record gives: clone size, V gene, J gene, D gene, CDR3 protein, CDR3 DNA. D genes are given only for firm matches. Size is stated for part of the rows, as once, few or many counts, or as a class when the clone is expanded.

clone_size: few
v_call: TRBV11-3
j_call: TRBJ2-7
d_call: -
cdr3_aa: CASSFLQGYEQYF
cdr3_nt: TGTGCCAGCAGCTTTTTGCAGGGATACGAGCAGTACTTC

clone_size: -
v_call: TRBV18
j_call: TRBJ1-2
d_call: -
cdr3_aa: CASSRTVVGYTF
cdr3_nt: TGTGCCAGCTCAAGGACAGTCGTAGGCTACACCTTC

clone_size: -
v_call: TRBV5-1
j_call: TRBJ1-4
d_call: -
cdr3_aa: CASSLGLINEKLFF
cdr3_nt: TGCGCCAGCAGCTTGGGACTGATAAATGAAAAACTGTTTTTT

clone_size: -
v_call: TRBV4-3
j_call: TRBJ1-1
d_call: -
cdr3_aa: CASSREGLMNTEAFF
cdr3_nt: TGCGCCAGCAGCCGAGAGGGACTGATGAACACTGAAGCTTTCTTT

clone_size: -
v_call: TRBV11-2
j_call: TRBJ1-1
d_call: TRBD1
cdr3_aa: CASSLGGADTEAFF
cdr3_nt: TGTGCCAGCAGCCTAGGGGGCGCGGACACTGAAGCTTTCTTT

clone_size: once
v_call: TRBV14
j_call: TRBJ1-1
d_call: -
cdr3_aa: CASSQMGAEEAFF
cdr3_nt: TGTGCCAGCAGCCAAATGGGGGCAGAGGAAGCTTTCTTT

clone_size: -
v_call: TRBV7-9
j_call: TRBJ1-1
d_call: -
cdr3_aa: CASSSPGRGNTEAFF
cdr3_nt: TGTGCCAGCAGCTCCCCGGGTAGAGGGAACACTGAAGCTTTCTTT

clone_size: -
v_call: TRBV3-1/TRBV3-2
j_call: TRBJ1-1
d_call: -
cdr3_aa: CASSQEDPRGTEAFF
cdr3_nt: TGTGCCAGCAGCCAAGAGGACCCCAGGGGCACTGAAGCTTTCTTT

clone_size: -
v_call: TRBV11-2
j_call: TRBJ1-1
d_call: TRBD1
cdr3_aa: CASSLQANRGNFF
cdr3_nt: TGTGCCAGCAGCTTACAGGCTAACAGGGGGAACTTTTTT

clone_size: once
v_call: TRBV5-4
j_call: TRBJ1-3
d_call: -
cdr3_aa: CASNYGNTIYF
cdr3_nt: TGTGCCAGCAACTATGGAAACACCATATATTTT

clone_size: -
v_call: TRBV7-2
j_call: TRBJ1-4
d_call: TRBD1
cdr3_aa: CASSFWTGTNEKLFF
cdr3_nt: TGTGCCAGCAGCTTTTGGACAGGAACTAATGAAAAACTGTTTTTT

clone_size: -
v_call: TRBV18
j_call: TRBJ1-5
d_call: TRBD1
cdr3_aa: CASSPQGQGANQPQHF
cdr3_nt: TGTGCCAGCTCACCTCAGGGACAGGGGGCCAATCAGCCCCAGCATTTT

clone_size: -
v_call: TRBV19
j_call: TRBJ1-5
d_call: -
cdr3_aa: CASSISANQPQHF
cdr3_nt: TGTGCCAGTAGTATTTCCGCGAATCAGCCCCAGCATTTT

clone_size: -
v_call: TRBV10-1
j_call: TRBJ2-7
d_call: -
cdr3_aa: CASSEFQGSYEQYF
cdr3_nt: TGCGCCAGCAGTGAGTTTCAGGGTTCCTACGAGCAGTACTTC

clone_size: -
v_call: TRBV4-3
j_call: TRBJ2-7
d_call: TRBD2
cdr3_aa: CASSQDPATSGYEQYF
cdr3_nt: TGCGCCAGCAGCCAAGATCCGGCTACTAGCGGGTACGAGCAGTACTTC

clone_size: -
v_call: TRBV9
j_call: TRBJ2-7
d_call: -
cdr3_aa: CASSPQESPSRGEQYF
cdr3_nt: TGTGCCAGCAGCCCACAAGAGTCTCCCTCTAGGGGCGAGCAGTACTTC

clone_size: -
v_call: TRBV6-5
j_call: TRBJ1-6
d_call: -
cdr3_aa: CASSYRGSPLHF
cdr3_nt: TGTGCCAGCAGTTATCGAGGGTCACCCCTCCACTTT

clone_size: once
v_call: TRBV2
j_call: TRBJ1-5
d_call: TRBD1
cdr3_aa: CASTTRQGAIQPQHF
cdr3_nt: TGTGCCAGCACAACGAGGCAGGGGGCCATTCAGCCCCAGCATTTT

clone_size: -
v_call: TRBV30
j_call: TRBJ1-2
d_call: -
cdr3_aa: CAWSVGRLGYTF
cdr3_nt: TGTGCCTGGAGTGTGGGGAGGCTAGGCTACACCTTC

clone_size: -
v_call: TRBV7-9
j_call: TRBJ1-2
d_call: -
cdr3_aa: CASSLGGPVEGGYTF
cdr3_nt: TGTGCCAGCAGCTTAGGGGGGCCCGTGGAAGGGGGCTACACCTTC

clone_size: -
v_call: TRBV11-2
j_call: TRBJ1-1
d_call: -
cdr3_aa: CASSSRTEAEAFF
cdr3_nt: TGTGCCAGCAGCAGTCGGACAGAAGCTGAAGCTTTCTTT

clone_size: -
v_call: TRBV5-1
j_call: TRBJ2-5
d_call: -
cdr3_aa: CASSLPTVQETQYF
cdr3_nt: TGCGCCAGCAGCTTGCCGACAGTCCAAGAGACCCAGTACTTC

clone_size: -
v_call: TRBV11-3
j_call: TRBJ2-7
d_call: TRBD2
cdr3_aa: CASSLRRGDPGLLTYEQYF
cdr3_nt: TGTGCCAGCAGCCTTCGACGGGGGGATCCGGGACTACTGACCTACGAGCAGTACTTC

clone_size: -
v_call: TRBV4-3
j_call: TRBJ1-1
d_call: -
cdr3_aa: CASSQETRGRTEAFF
cdr3_nt: TGCGCCAGCAGCCAAGAGACAAGGGGTCGAACTGAAGCTTTCTTT

clone_size: -
v_call: TRBV12-3/TRBV12-4
j_call: TRBJ1-1
d_call: -
cdr3_aa: CASSTGMNTEAFF
cdr3_nt: TGTGCCAGCAGTACAGGGATGAACACTGAAGCTTTCTTT

clone_size: -
v_call: TRBV7-8
j_call: TRBJ1-5
d_call: TRBD1
cdr3_aa: CASSSPRDRGGPQPQHF
cdr3_nt: TGTGCCAGCAGCTCCCCGCGGGACAGGGGCGGACCTCAGCCCCAGCATTTT

clone_size: once
v_call: TRBV10-2
j_call: TRBJ1-2
d_call: TRBD1
cdr3_aa: CASSLDRVGYGYTF
cdr3_nt: TGCGCCAGCAGTTTAGACAGGGTCGGCTATGGCTACACCTTC

clone_size: -
v_call: TRBV30
j_call: TRBJ1-1
d_call: -
cdr3_aa: CAWSEGTTEAFF
cdr3_nt: TGTGCCTGGAGTGAGGGGACAACTGAAGCTTTCTTT

clone_size: -
v_call: TRBV19
j_call: TRBJ2-5
d_call: TRBD2
cdr3_aa: CASSIGSGELQETQYF
cdr3_nt: TGTGCCAGTAGTATTGGAAGCGGGGAGCTCCAAGAGACCCAGTACTTC

clone_size: -
v_call: TRBV11-3
j_call: TRBJ2-1
d_call: TRBD1
cdr3_aa: CASSSGTGYNEQFF
cdr3_nt: TGTGCCAGCAGCTCCGGGACAGGTTACAATGAGCAGTTCTTC

clone_size: -
v_call: TRBV11-2
j_call: TRBJ2-5
d_call: -
cdr3_aa: CASSSPRGVGRETQYF
cdr3_nt: TGTGCCAGCAGCTCGCCCAGGGGCGTGGGAAGAGAGACCCAGTACTTC

clone_size: -
v_call: TRBV30
j_call: TRBJ2-2
d_call: TRBD2
cdr3_aa: CAWRAGLAGGPGELFF
cdr3_nt: TGTGCCTGGAGAGCGGGACTAGCGGGAGGACCCGGGGAGCTGTTTTTT

clone_size: few
v_call: TRBV1
j_call: TRBJ2-7
d_call: -
cdr3_aa: CTSINEGTSGNGSTYEQYF
cdr3_nt: TGCACCAGTATTAACGAAGGGACTAGCGGGAACGGGTCGACCTACGAGCAGTACTTC

clone_size: -
v_call: TRBV5-1
j_call: TRBJ1-5
d_call: -
cdr3_aa: CASSLGFGGSNQPQHF
cdr3_nt: TGCGCCAGCAGCTTGGGGTTTGGGGGGAGCAATCAGCCCCAGCATTTT

clone_size: -
v_call: TRBV11-3
j_call: TRBJ2-7
d_call: TRBD2
cdr3_aa: CASSSGLAGYYEQYF
cdr3_nt: TGTGCCAGCAGCTCTGGACTAGCGGGATACTACGAGCAGTACTTC

clone_size: few
v_call: TRBV30
j_call: TRBJ1-2
d_call: -
cdr3_aa: CAWKSRGAHYGYTF
cdr3_nt: TGTGCCTGGAAATCCAGGGGAGCCCACTATGGCTACACCTTC

clone_size: once
v_call: TRBV19
j_call: TRBJ1-1
d_call: -
cdr3_aa: CASKRQPTEAFF
cdr3_nt: TGTGCCAGTAAGAGACAACCGACTGAAGCTTTCTTT

clone_size: -
v_call: TRBV6-1
j_call: TRBJ1-6
d_call: TRBD1
cdr3_aa: CASSEVGTGLLGSPLHF
cdr3_nt: TGTGCCAGCAGTGAAGTGGGGACAGGGCTTTTAGGGTCACCCCTCCACTTT

clone_size: -
v_call: TRBV20-1
j_call: TRBJ1-2
d_call: -
cdr3_aa: CSASLSYGYTF
cdr3_nt: TGCAGTGCCTCATTGAGCTATGGCTACACCTTC

clone_size: few
v_call: TRBV11-2
j_call: TRBJ1-1
d_call: -
cdr3_aa: CASSLNAGPGGSTEAFF
cdr3_nt: TGTGCCAGCAGCTTAAACGCGGGGCCGGGCGGGAGCACTGAAGCTTTCTTT

clone_size: -
v_call: TRBV5-1
j_call: TRBJ2-7
d_call: TRBD1
cdr3_aa: CASSKRDRGNEQYF
cdr3_nt: TGCGCCAGCAGCAAAAGGGACAGGGGGAACGAGCAGTACTTC